Listed here are 24 T cell receptor beta chains from one sample, sequenced in a study of T cell changes during pregnancy in multiple sclerosis. This table comes from immunoSEQ multiplex PCR, and its TCRdb copy is limited to in-frame clones, with some not included. The table records roughly 51,000 clones, around 92% of them present only once. Source: CD4+ T cells from peripheral blood mononuclear cells, taken after pregnancy. The receptors stem from a female donor in good health, enrolled as a control in a pregnancy study.

This clone showed up just a few times. The rearrangement joins TRBV27 to TRBJ2-7; 7 bases map to TRBD1. With V trimmed by 8 bases and J by 6 bases, 16 bases remained unmatched. The V gene's germline CDR1 is MNHEY and CDR2 SMNVEV (reference sequence). The CDR3 is made up of 15 amino acids. CDR3 protein: CASRSLDRESSEQYF. The DNA for the CDR3 is TGTGCCAGCCGATCCCTTGACAGGGAATCTTCCGAGCAGTACTTC.

The V and J genes are TRBV5-1 and TRBJ2-2; 7 positions agree with TRBD2. This CDR3 has 14 residues. The germline V gene has CDR1 SGHRS and CDR2 YFSETQ. Trimming at V came to 4 bases and at J to 8 bases, leaving 8 bases not matched to a gene. This CDR3 reads CASSPGLLEGELFF. The CDR3, as DNA: TGCGCCAGCAGCCCGGGACTATTAGAGGGGGAGCTGTTTTTT.

This CDR3 reads CASSFSQSDTQYF. CDR3 sequence (DNA): TGTGCCAGCAGCTTTAGTCAATCAGATACGCAGTATTTT. The chain is built from TRBV5-5 and TRBJ2-3; D remains ambiguous. V was trimmed by 2 bases and J by 4 bases, leaving 8 bases between them. Per germline, CDR1 SGHKS and CDR2 YYEKEE (reference sequence). The CDR3 length is 13 residues.

The rearrangement uses TRBV7-9 and TRBJ1-5; D gene uncertain. The CDR3 spans 13 residues. CDR1 and CDR2 from the germline V gene are SEHNR and FQNEAQ (reference sequence). The V gene lost 2 bases and the J gene lost 4 bases, with 6 bases spanning the gap. CDR3 coding DNA: TGTGCCAGCAGCTTAAACGCGAATCAGCCCCAGCATTTT. It encodes CASSLNANQPQHF.

V usage is TRBV5-6 and J usage is TRBJ1-2; the D is unclear. Trimming stripped 0 bases from V and 8 bases from J, with 14 bases between. Germline values: CDR1 SGHDT, CDR2 YYEEEE. The CDR3 is 14 amino acids. Here the CDR3 reads CASSLDSHRRGYTF. CDR3 in DNA: TGTGCCAGCAGCTTGGACAGCCATCGAAGGGGCTACACCTTC.

This clone has only a few counts. The chain joins TRBV19 to TRBJ1-5, with TRBD1 matching 10 bases. Germline trimming cut 8 bases from V and 4 bases from J; bases unmatched to any gene: 5. From germline, CDR1 is LNHDA and CDR2 SQIVND (reference sequence). The CDR3 is 14 residues long. This CDR3 reads CASSDRGRNQPQHF. CDR3 coding DNA: TGTGCCAGTTCGGACAGGGGGAGGAATCAGCCCCAGCATTTT.

The chain is built from TRBV6-5 and TRBJ1-4; 7 bases align to TRBD1. V dropped 5 bases and J dropped 8; count of bases not matched to a gene: 8. This CDR3 is built from 14 residues. The germline V gene encodes CDR1 MNHEY and CDR2 SVGAGI. The CDR3 here is CASSRGVRGEKLFF. CDR3 in DNA: TGTGCCAGCAGTAGGGGCGTCAGGGGGGAAAAACTGTTTTTT.

This clone was seen only once. This chain joins TRBV6-1 and TRBJ2-3; the D gene is possibly TRBD2 (5 bases). Germline-derived CDR1 and CDR2 are MNHNS and SASEGT. The germline V and J ends were trimmed by 9 bases and 2 bases, with 18 bases remaining between them. This CDR3 spans 15 amino acids. The DNA for the CDR3 is TGTGCCAGTACTGTAAGGAGCGGCTCCACAGATACGCAGTATTTT. Its protein product is CASTVRSGSTDTQYF.

This chain uses TRBV5-1 with TRBJ1-4; maybe TRBD1 (5 bases). Germline CDR1 and CDR2: SGHRS and YFSETQ. The CDR3 loop spans 16 amino acids. Trimming took off 0 bases at V and 5 bases at J, with 14 bases between the two ends. The CDR3: CASSLGGVGRNEKLFF. The CDR3 DNA reads TGCGCCAGCAGCTTGGGGGGGGTAGGCCGAAATGAAAAACTGTTTTTT.

V is TRBV27 and J is TRBJ1-1; 8 bases agree with TRBD1. The V gene's germline CDR1 is MNHEY and CDR2 SMNVEV (reference sequence). With V trimmed by 3 bases and J by 1 base, 1 base remained unmatched. The CDR3 consists of 14 residues. CDR3 region: CASSFDRGNTEAFF. The CDR3 DNA reads TGTGCCAGCAGTTTTGACAGGGGGAACACTGAAGCTTTCTTT.

J is TRBJ1-1 and V is TRBV27, with D unresolved. The V end lost 6 bases, the J end lost 11 bases, and 19 bases lay between the germline ends. Germline V CDR1 and CDR2: MNHEY, SMNVEV (reference sequence). CDR3 size: 13 residues. CDR3 amino acids: CASSPLLGGSAFF. The CDR3 DNA is TGTGCCAGCAGCCCCTTGTTAGGCGGAAGCGCTTTCTTT.

CDR3 in amino acids: CASSLEPGLNYGYTF. The DNA of the CDR3 is TGTGCCAGCAGCTTAGAGCCGGGATTAAACTATGGCTACACCTTC. This rearrangement joins TRBV7-6 to TRBJ1-2; no reliable D call. The CDR3 loop spans 15 amino acids. Germline-derived CDR1 and CDR2 are SGHVS and FNYEAQ. Trimming stripped 1 base from V and 2 bases from J, with 11 bases between. Full variable domain (outside the CDR3, taken from reference TRBV7-6 and TRBJ1-2): GAGVSQSPRYKVTKRGQDVALRCDPISGHVSLYWYRQALGQGPEFLTYFNYEAQQDKSGLPNDRFSAERPEGSISTLTIQRTEQRDSAMYRCASSLEPGLNYGYTFGSGTRLTVV.

The V and J genes are TRBV5-6 and TRBJ2-5, with a tentative D call TRBD2 (5 bases). The CDR3 is made up of 16 amino acids. Germline assignment: CDR1 SGHDT and CDR2 YYEEEE. The V and J ends lost 0 bases and 0 bases respectively, with 12 bases between them. The CDR3 nucleotides read TGTGCCAGCAGCTTGGTCGGGGTGGGCTACCAAGAGACCCAGTACTTC. It translates to CASSLVGVGYQETQYF.

V and J are TRBV7-9 and TRBJ1-1; D is uncertain. Germline CDR1 reads SEHNR; CDR2 reads FQNEAQ (reference sequence). V gave up 3 bases and J gave up 3 bases, with 11 bases separating them. The CDR3 length is 14 residues. Here the CDR3 DNA reads TGTGCCAGCAGCTTGGGTCTCCGGGACACTGAAGCTTTCTTT. It yields the protein CASSLGLRDTEAFF.

The chain uses TRBV4-1 and TRBJ1-6, with 7 positions matching TRBD1. The CDR3 sequence is 16 residues long. The germline V gene encodes CDR1 MGHRA and CDR2 YSYEKL. V trimming: 4 bases; J trimming: 7 bases; junction bases outside the gene matches: 10. The CDR3 nucleotides read TGCGCCAGCAGCCGCGGGGCGACAGGGAGAAATTCACCCCTCCACTTT. Amino acid sequence: CASSRGATGRNSPLHF.

The V call is TRBV20-1, the J call TRBJ1-1; the D is unclear. Germline V gene data show CDR1 as DFQATT and CDR2 as SNEGSKA (reference sequence). This CDR3 is 11 amino acids long. Trimming cost V 6 bases and J 0 bases, with 5 bases left between them. CDR3 bases: TGCAGTGCAACTATGAACACTGAAGCTTTCTTT. This gives the protein CSATMNTEAFF.

The CDR3 reads CASSSLRRTQSTDTQYF. DNA for the CDR3: TGTGCCAGCAGCTCGCTACGTCGGACACAATCAACAGATACGCAGTATTTT. This rearrangement joins TRBV7-2 to TRBJ2-3, with D possibly being TRBD1 (5 bases). The V and J ends lost 4 bases and 3 bases respectively, with 20 bases between them. The germline gives CDR1 SGHTA, CDR2 FQGNSA. The CDR3 spans 17 residues.

The J gene is TRBJ2-5, the V gene TRBV18; 7 bases align to TRBD1. The V gene end was trimmed by 1 base and the J gene end by 4 bases; junction bases not matched to a gene: 0. Germline CDR1 is KGHSH and CDR2 is LQKENI. The CDR3 sequence is 13 residues long. The CDR3 nucleotides read TGTGCCAGCTCACCACACAGGGGAGAGACCCAGTACTTC. As protein: CASSPHRGETQYF.

This clone was recorded only once. The chain couples TRBV5-6 to TRBJ2-2; 7 bases agree with TRBD1. The V gene's germline CDR1 is SGHDT and CDR2 YYEEEE. This CDR3 region has 16 residues. Trimming took 4 bases from V and 4 from J; bases not matched to a gene: 10. DNA of the CDR3: TGTGCCAGCAGCCGACCTGGACAGGCGCTCACCGGGGAGCTGTTTTTT. As protein: CASSRPGQALTGELFF.

This rearrangement joins TRBV18 to TRBJ1-1; 12 nucleotides align to TRBD1. With V trimmed by 3 bases and J by 4 bases, 9 bases remained unmatched. The CDR3 totals 17 residues. The germline CDR1 and CDR2 sequences are KGHSH and LQKENI. The CDR3: CASSPRPGQGAGTEAFF. The CDR3 region has the DNA TGTGCCAGCTCACCGCGTCCGGGACAGGGGGCGGGCACTGAAGCTTTCTTT.

The chain combines TRBV7-9 with TRBJ1-6; TRBD1 aligns across 10 bases. Germline V CDR1 and CDR2: SEHNR, FQNEAQ (reference sequence). The ends lost 1 base at V and 0 bases at J; junction bases unmatched: 3. This CDR3 is built from 18 residues. The CDR3 is CASSLDRTGGSYNSPLHF. In DNA, the CDR3 is TGTGCCAGCAGCTTAGATCGGACAGGGGGCTCCTATAATTCACCCCTCCACTTT.

The chain carries TRBV5-4 and TRBJ1-1; perhaps TRBD1 as D (6 bases). Germline CDR1 reads SGHNT; CDR2 reads YYREEE (reference sequence). Deletions cut 0 bases from V and 3 bases from J, with 9 bases between. CDR3 length equals 14 residues. In DNA form, the CDR3 reads TGTGCCAGCAGCTTGGTGTCAGGGGACACTGAAGCTTTCTTT. This sequence encodes CASSLVSGDTEAFF.

The chain is built from TRBV6-1 and TRBJ2-1; 8 bases are shared with TRBD1. This CDR3 contains 15 residues. The germline V gene encodes CDR1 MNHNS and CDR2 SASEGT. V gave up 7 bases and J gave up 6 bases; unmatched junction bases: 11. The CDR3 loop reads CASIPWTGIFNEQFF. The CDR3 DNA is TGTGCCAGCATCCCGTGGACAGGGATATTCAATGAGCAGTTCTTC.

The chain has TRBV5-1 and TRBJ2-5, with 8 bases aligning to TRBD2. With V trimmed by 6 bases and J by 5 bases, 15 bases remained unmatched. The CDR3 sequence is 16 residues long. Germline CDR1 reads SGHRS; CDR2 reads YFSETQ. CDR3 sequence (DNA): TGCGCCAGCAACGCGGGGGGAACAGGGCGAGGGGAGACCCAGTACTTC. Protein sequence: CASNAGGTGRGETQYF.